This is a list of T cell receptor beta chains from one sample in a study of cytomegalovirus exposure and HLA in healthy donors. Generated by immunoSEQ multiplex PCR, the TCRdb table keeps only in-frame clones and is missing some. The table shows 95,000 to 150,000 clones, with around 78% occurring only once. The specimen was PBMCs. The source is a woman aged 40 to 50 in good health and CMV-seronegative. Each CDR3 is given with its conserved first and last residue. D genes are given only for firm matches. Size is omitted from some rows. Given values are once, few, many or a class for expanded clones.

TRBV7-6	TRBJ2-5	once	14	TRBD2	TGTGCCAGCAGCAGACTAGCAATCGCAGAGACCCAATACTTC	CASSRLAIAETQYF
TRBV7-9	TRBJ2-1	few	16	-	TGTGCCAGCAGCTTACAAGCGGCGGGTGACTACAATGAGCAGTTCTTC	CASSLQAAGDYNEQFF
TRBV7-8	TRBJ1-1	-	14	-	TGTGCCAGCAGCTTGCGGGAGACGGCCGCTGAAGCTTTCTTT	CASSLRETAAEAFF
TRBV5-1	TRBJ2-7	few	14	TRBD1	TGCGCCAGCAGCTCGAGGACAGGGGGCCCCGAGCAGTACTTC	CASSSRTGGPEQYF
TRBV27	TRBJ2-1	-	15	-	TGTGCCAGCAGTCCCGGGACAACCGCCTACAATGAGCAGTTCTTC	CASSPGTTAYNEQFF
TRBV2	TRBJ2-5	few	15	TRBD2	TGTGCCAGCAGTGGGCTAGCGGGAGGTTTGGAGACCCAGTACTTC	CASSGLAGGLETQYF
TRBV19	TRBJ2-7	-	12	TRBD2	TGTGCCACCTCGGGGGGTAGGAGGGAGCAGTACTTC	CATSGGRREQYF
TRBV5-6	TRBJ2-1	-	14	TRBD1	TGTGCCAGCGTCCGACAGGGAACATACAATGAGCAGTTCTTC	CASVRQGTYNEQFF
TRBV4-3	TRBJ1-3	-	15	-	TGCGCCAGCAGCCAAAGTAGGGGGTCTGGAAACACCATATATTTT	CASSQSRGSGNTIYF
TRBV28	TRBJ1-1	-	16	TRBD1	TGTGCCAGCAGGTTACCACAGGGGGCGATGAACACTGAAGCTTTCTTT	CASRLPQGAMNTEAFF
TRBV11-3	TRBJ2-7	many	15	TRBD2	TGTGCCAGCAGCCCCGGGGTAGCGGGAGACTACGAGCAGTACTTC	CASSPGVAGDYEQYF
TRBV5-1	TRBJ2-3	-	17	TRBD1	TGCGCCAGCAGCGGGGGATCGGGGACAGGGGTCACAGATACGCAGTATTTT	CASSGGSGTGVTDTQYF
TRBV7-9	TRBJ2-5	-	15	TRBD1	TGTTCCAGCAGCTTGGGACAGACGCTCCAAGAGACCCAGTACTTC	CSSSLGQTLQETQYF
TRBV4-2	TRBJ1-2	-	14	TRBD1	TGTGCCAGCAGCCAACCCGACAGGGGGCAAGGCTACACCTTC	CASSQPDRGQGYTF
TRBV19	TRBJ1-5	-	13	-	TGTGCCATCAGTTCACAGTCCAATCAGCCCCAGCATTTT	CAISSQSNQPQHF
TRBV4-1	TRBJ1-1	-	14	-	TGCGCCAGCAGCCAGGCCGGGACATGGGCGGAAGCTTTCTTT	CASSQAGTWAEAFF
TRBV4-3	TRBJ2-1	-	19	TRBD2	TGCGCCAGCAGCCAAGACGGGAAGCGGGAGGCGCCACCCAAAGATGAGCAGTTCTTC	CASSQDGKREAPPKDEQFF
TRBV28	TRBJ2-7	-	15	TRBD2	TGTGCCAGCAAGTACGGACTAGCGGATACCTACGAGCAGTACTTC	CASKYGLADTYEQYF
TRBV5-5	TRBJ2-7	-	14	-	TGTGCCAGCAGCCAGACAGGCCTCCTGGACGAGCAGTACTTC	CASSQTGLLDEQYF
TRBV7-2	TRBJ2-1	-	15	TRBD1	TGTGCCAGCAGCCGTTACGGGACAGGGCGGGGTGAGCAGTTCTTC	CASSRYGTGRGEQFF
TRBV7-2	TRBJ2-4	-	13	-	TGTGCCAGCAGCTCGCTAGTCGAAAACATTCAGTACTTC	CASSSLVENIQYF
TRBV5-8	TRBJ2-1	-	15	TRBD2	TGTGCCAGCAGCTCCAGCGGGATGACCTACAATGAGCAGTTCTTC	CASSSSGMTYNEQFF
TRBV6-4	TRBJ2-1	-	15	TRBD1	TGTGCCAGCAGCTCGGGACAGGGGGCGATTGATGAGCAGTTCTTC	CASSSGQGAIDEQFF
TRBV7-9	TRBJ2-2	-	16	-	TGTGCCAGCAGCGGACGAAGTCTAAGGGGCACCGGGGAGCTGTTTTTT	CASSGRSLRGTGELFF
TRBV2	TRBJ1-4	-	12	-	TGTGCCAGCAGTCGGCGGTATGAAAAACTGTTTTTT	CASSRRYEKLFF
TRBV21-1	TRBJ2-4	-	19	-	TGTGCCAGCAGCAATGGGAAACAGAAATCTTTACTAGCCAAAAACAGTCAGTACTTC	CASSNGKQKSLLAKNSQYF
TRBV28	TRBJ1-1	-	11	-	TGTGCCAGCAGTCAAAGGTGGAGAGCTTTCTTT	CASSQRWRAFF
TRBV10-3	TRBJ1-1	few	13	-	TGTGCCATCACCGAACGGGGGAACACTGAAGCTTTCTTT	CAITERGNTEAFF
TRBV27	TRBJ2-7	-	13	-	TGTGCCAGCAGCCCCCGGTCACTGTACGAGCAGTACTTC	CASSPRSLYEQYF
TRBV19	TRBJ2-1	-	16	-	TGTGCCAGTAGTATAGTCACGGGAAACTCCTACAATGAGCAGTTCTTC	CASSIVTGNSYNEQFF
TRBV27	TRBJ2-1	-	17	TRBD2	TGTGCCAGCAGTTTAATTCGCAGGGAGGGTATGCGGTGGGAGCAGTTCTTC	CASSLIRREGMRWEQFF
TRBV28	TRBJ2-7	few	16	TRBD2	TGTGCCAGCAGCGATCCCGGGACTAGCGGGGTGGACGAGCAGTACTTC	CASSDPGTSGVDEQYF
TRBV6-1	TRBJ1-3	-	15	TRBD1	TGTGCCAGCAGTCTGGACAGGGCTTCGGGAAACACCATATATTTT	CASSLDRASGNTIYF
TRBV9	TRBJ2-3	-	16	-	TGTGCCAGCAGCGTAGCGGGGGCGGGAGCTACAGATACGCAGTATTTT	CASSVAGAGATDTQYF
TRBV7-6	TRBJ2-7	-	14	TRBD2	TGCGCCAGCAGCTTACGACTAGCTCCGGGCGAGCAGTACTTC	CASSLRLAPGEQYF
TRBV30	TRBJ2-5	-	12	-	TGTGCCTGGAGCCAAGGGGCCCAGACCCAGTACTTC	CAWSQGAQTQYF
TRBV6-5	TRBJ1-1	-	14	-	TGTGCCAGCAGTTACTCCGACGGGAGCACTGAAGCTTTCTTT	CASSYSDGSTEAFF
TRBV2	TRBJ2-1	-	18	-	TGTGCCAGCAGTAGACCAAATGGGGGGAGTCTTAGGGCGAACGAGCAGTTCTTC	CASSRPNGGSLRANEQFF
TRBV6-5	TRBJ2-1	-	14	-	TGTGCCAGCAGTACAGACAGTATATACAATGAGCAGTTCTTC	CASSTDSIYNEQFF
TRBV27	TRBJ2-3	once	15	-	TGTGCCAGCAGTTTCCTCCCCCCGGGCACAGATACGCAGTATTTT	CASSFLPPGTDTQYF
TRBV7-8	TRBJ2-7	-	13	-	TGTGCCAGCAGCTTAGCGCTAGGAGACGAGCAGTACTTC	CASSLALGDEQYF
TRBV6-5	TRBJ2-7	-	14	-	TGTGCCAGCAGTGAAGGGGAATCCTCCTACGAGCAGTACTTC	CASSEGESSYEQYF
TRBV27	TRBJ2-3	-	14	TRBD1	TGTGCCAGCGGGACGACAGGGACCACAGATACGCAGTATTTT	CASGTTGTTDTQYF
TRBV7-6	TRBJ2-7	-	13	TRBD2	TGTGCCAGCAGCTTAGGGGACTACCACGAGCAGTACTTC	CASSLGDYHEQYF